The sequence of this T cell receptor (beta chain) was determined in a study of regulatory T cells in long-lasting Graves disease. Broader study findings: Researchers examined only peripheral blood and not thyroid tissue.

Combining iRepertoire HTBI primers with Arm-PCR of CDR3 regions, the authors built TCR beta libraries. Original processing methods: Gene usage covered about 62 TRBV and 13 to 15 TRBJ segments. TCRdb itself ran the multiplex PCR reads through MiXCR, one entry per CDR3 protein. The V and J calls and clone size are TCRdb's, not the authors'. The data contain over 400,000 distinct CDR3 sequences, around 15% of them singletons. Regarding this clonotype: Its antigen is currently unknown.

Time point noted: newly diagnosed GD, antithyroid drugs for less than 3 months. RNA from PBMCs was the source of the TCR library. Patients came from an endocrinology department in Xi'an, China. CDR1 and CDR2 from the germline V gene are SGHTA and FQGTGA. The length of the CDR3 is 14 residues. Trimming removed 5 bases from V and 5 bases from J, with 10 bases in between. These data were also reused for a study on T cells in Graves' hyperthyroidism and ophthalmopathy. As that study records: Blood held most thyroid clonotypes expanded above 0.001 frequency.

The TCR comes from a woman between 45 and 65 years old with Graves disease. This chain joins TRBV7-3 and TRBJ1-6; a possible D gene is TRBD1 (6 bases). The sequenced sample was peripheral blood mononuclear cells (PBMCs), obtained at new diagnosis, from a patient treated with antithyroid drugs. The CDR3 region is CASSNGTHNSPLHF. The CDR3, as DNA: TGTGCCAGCAGCAACGGGACACATAATTCACCCCTCCACTTT.